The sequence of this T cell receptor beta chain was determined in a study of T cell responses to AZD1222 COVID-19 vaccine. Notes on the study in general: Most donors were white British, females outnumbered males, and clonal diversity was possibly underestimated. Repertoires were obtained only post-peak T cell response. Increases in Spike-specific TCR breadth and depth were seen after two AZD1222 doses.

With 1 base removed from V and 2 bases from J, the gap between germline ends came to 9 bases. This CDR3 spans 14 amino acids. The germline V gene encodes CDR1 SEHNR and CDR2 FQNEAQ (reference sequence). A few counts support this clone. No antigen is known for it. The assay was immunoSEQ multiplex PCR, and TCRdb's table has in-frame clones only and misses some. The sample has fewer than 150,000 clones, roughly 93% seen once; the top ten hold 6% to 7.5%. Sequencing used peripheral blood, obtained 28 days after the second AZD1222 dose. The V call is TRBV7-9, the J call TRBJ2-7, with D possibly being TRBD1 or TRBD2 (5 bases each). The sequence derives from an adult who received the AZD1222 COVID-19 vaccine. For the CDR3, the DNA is TGTGCCAGCAGCTTAGGGGGACCGCCCTACGAGCAGTACTTC. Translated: CASSLGGPPYEQYF.